This T cell receptor (beta chain) is drawn from a study of OX40 agonist ivuxolimab in advanced cancers. Across the study: A male proportion of over 75% was recorded, with mean age around 60 years and range roughly 23 to 79. Participants could have had prior anti-PD-1, anti-PD-L1 or anti-CTLA-4 therapy, and 40% had some.

The CDR3 covers 14 residues. V lost 10 bases and J lost 5; bases outside the gene matches: 8. The germline CDR1 and CDR2 sequences are LNHDA and SQIVND (reference sequence). Points from the study as a whole: Some patients without response likewise showed low normalized clonal expansion. Antigen targets of the expanded peripheral T cells went undetermined.

The count of this clone is one. Its specificity is not known. The table came from immunoSEQ multiplex PCR; TCRdb's copy has only in-frame clones and leaves some out. In the table there are tens of thousands of clones, about nine tenths of which are singletons. The TCR sequence derives from an adult with an advanced solid tumor such as melanoma, head and neck, liver or kidney cancer. The rearrangement joins TRBV19 to TRBJ2-5; TRBD1 agrees at 12 bases. The input for sequencing was CD4+ or CD8+ T cells sorted from blood, taken in a trial of the OX40 agonist ivuxolimab. The CDR3 region has the DNA TGTGCCACCAGGGGGACAGGGGGCCGGGAGACCCAGTACTTC. Translation gives CATRGTGGRETQYF.